This record looks at one TCR beta chain sequence and its context. Its antigen is currently not known. Base quality data are lacking; no much larger clone is found one base away. High-throughput TCR beta sequencing profiled peripheral blood CD8+ and CD4+ T cells from healthy donors, Susac syndrome patients and multiple sclerosis patients. The Susac syndrome patients fulfilled recently defined diagnostic criteria for either definite or probable disease. CD8+ TEMRA cells were enriched by FACS, while bulk CD8+ and CD4+ T cells were purified by magnetic negative isolation. Blood was collected in EDTA tubes and processed within 24 hours, with PBMCs isolated through density gradient centrifugation. PBMCs intended for TCR sequencing were frozen in liquid nitrogen and were later thawed in a 37 degrees C water bath. The sorted or isolated CD4+, CD8+ and CD8+ TEMRA cells had a purity of 90% or higher. The sample belongs to a study of CD8 T cells in Susac syndrome (dated 2019 in TCRdb). Broadly, across the study: Of the Susac syndrome patients who were sequenced, roughly 8 were in clinical remission while roughly six had clinically active disease. Whether CD8+ T cell activation and differentiation in Susac syndrome was antigen driven was tested using repertoire sequencing. At blood withdrawal, Susac syndrome patients were either therapy-naive, taking corticosteroids (in some cases with IVIg as well), or taking IVIg alone.

Counted from cysteine to phenylalanine, this CDR3 has 13 amino acids. Just CDR3 DNA is preserved here, 39 bases in frame from base 1. As encoded in the germline V gene (reference sequence), CDR1 is DFQATT while CDR2 is SNEGSKA. Relative to germline, V is 5 bases shorter and J is 5 bases shorter, with 15 bases between their ends. The investigation overall reported the following: The study acknowledged that relatively few individuals were included in the TCR sequencing and HLA analysis. In the CD4+ T cell repertoire of Susac syndrome patients, clonal expansion was not detected.

RNA was extracted using the RNeasy kit, and roughly 0.45 to 1 microgram was reverse transcribed with random hexamers. The immunoSEQ multiplex PCR assay, which covers 54 Vbeta and 13 Jbeta segments, was used to amplify TCR beta CDR3 regions. PCR amplification bias was corrected using a synthetic template baseline for primer optimization and computational correction. In the authors' own workflow: Only productive sequences were kept, with reads annotated to V, D and J genes according to IMGT and analyzed in immunoSEQ Analyzer. To calculate clonality, Shannon entropy was normalized by log2 of the number of productive unique sequences and then subtracted from one. For each patient and control, public and private clones were evaluated within the 100 most prevalent clones. Susac-specific clones were defined as absent from healthy and MS cohorts, around 1,000 published viral clones and other ImmuneACCESS disease sequences. The public reads were quality trimmed at Q25 with fastp and then assembled into clones with MiXCR by TCRdb, keeping productive beta chains. Each CDR3 protein appears once, grouped with its most common genes and DNA. V and J calls and clone size were set by TCRdb, not the authors. For this sample there are about 240,000 distinct CDR3 sequences; about 96% appear just once. The ten top clones hold approximately 0.1% of the sample.

Sequencing was carried out using CD4+ T cells from PBMCs. The V and J segments used are TRBV20-1 and TRBJ1-1; TRBD1 could be the D gene, as 6 bases match. The receptor comes from a human donor with Susac syndrome. DNA sequence: TGCAGTGCTGAAGTACAGGGAGGAACTGAAGCTTTCTTT. Its coded protein is CSAEVQGGTEAFF.